These 2 T cell receptor beta chains were all obtained from the same sample, sequenced in a study of blood T cell repertoires in COVID-19. The repertoire was sequenced with immunoSEQ multiplex PCR; TCRdb's copy has only in-frame clones and lacks some. The table has around 300,000 clones, approximately 89% seen once. The sample was PBMCs or T cells enriched from blood (not recorded which). The receptors stem from a man aged 30 to 39 who had recovered from COVID-19.

This clone appeared a few times. The CDR3 DNA is TGTGCCAGCAGTTATGGGAGTGGAAACACCATATATTTT. Translated, it gives CASSYGSGNTIYF. The chain recombines TRBV12-3 or TRBV12-4 with TRBJ1-3; D ambiguous. Trimming took off 4 bases at V and 3 bases at J, with 7 bases between the two ends. The CDR3 contains 13 residues.

The gene calls are TRBV10-3 and TRBJ1-5; D unresolved. The CDR3 length is 14 residues. V was clipped by 6 bases and J by 0 bases, with 9 bases between them. The germline V gene encodes CDR1 ENHRY and CDR2 SYGVKD. CDR3: CAISPENSNQPQHF. The CDR3 DNA reads TGTGCCATCAGCCCAGAAAATAGCAATCAGCCCCAGCATTTT.